Presented here are 25 T cell receptor beta chains from one specimen sequenced in a study of OX40 agonist ivuxolimab in advanced cancers. The assay was immunoSEQ multiplex PCR, and TCRdb's table has in-frame clones only and misses some. In the table there are about 90,000 clones, around 90% of which are singletons. The sample was CD4+ or CD8+ T cells sorted from blood, taken in a trial of the OX40 agonist ivuxolimab. The receptors were sampled from an adult with an advanced solid tumor such as melanoma, head and neck, liver or kidney cancer.

The chain combines TRBV6-5 with TRBJ1-1, with no clear D. The V end was cut by 8 bases, the J end by 4 bases, with 14 bases between. Per germline, CDR1 MNHEY and CDR2 SVGAGI. This CDR3 contains 13 residues. The CDR3 bases are TGTGCCAGCTACGATTCGGGAGTCACTGAAGCTTTCTTT. Encoded protein: CASYDSGVTEAFF.

The chain couples TRBV6-5 to TRBJ2-1; no definite D call. Trimming shortened V by 3 bases and J by 9 bases, and 12 bases separated the two germline ends. This CDR3 spans 13 amino acids. Germline CDR1 and CDR2: MNHEY and SVGAGI. As DNA, the CDR3 is TGTGCCAGCAGTTATAGGGATTTGGGTGAGCAGTTCTTC. Protein product: CASSYRDLGEQFF.

About this clone: A junction end diverges from the germline sequence, so it may reflect a read error. The CDR3 DNA follows: TGTGCTAGCAGCCAGACTAGCGGGAGGGCCGACGAGCAGTTCTTC. Translation gives CASSQTSGRADEQFF. The chain is built from TRBV7-7 and TRBJ2-1; TRBD2 aligns across 14 bases. In germline, CDR1 is SSHAT, CDR2 FNYEAQ (reference sequence). The CDR3 is 15 residues long.

The chain combines TRBV10-3 with TRBJ2-1; TRBD2 aligns across 7 bases. Looked up from germline, CDR1 is ENHRY and CDR2 is SYGVKD. V lost 4 bases, J lost 7 bases, and 7 bases stayed unmatched. The CDR3 extends over 14 amino acids. CDR3 sequence: CAISGAGELNEQFF. In DNA, the CDR3 is TGTGCCATCAGTGGGGCGGGAGAGTTGAATGAGCAGTTCTTC.

The CDR3 loop is CASSPRDRAYEQYF. CDR3 sequence (DNA): TGTGCCAGCAGCCCTCGGGACCGGGCCTACGAGCAGTACTTC. This chain links TRBV11-3 with TRBJ2-7; D may correspond to TRBD1 or TRBD2 (5 bases each). Germline V CDR1 and CDR2: SGHNT, YENEEA. CDR3 size: 14 residues. Trimming stripped 5 bases from V and 2 bases from J, with 13 bases between. Variable domain in full (rest from reference TRBV11-3 and TRBJ2-7): EAGVVQSPRYKIIEKKQPVAFWCNPISGHNTLYWYLQNLGQGPELLIRYENEEAVDDSQLPKDRFSAERLKGVDSTLKIQPAELGDSAVYLCASSPRDRAYEQYFGPGTRLTVT.

The chain uses TRBV7-9 and TRBJ2-2, with TRBD1 identical over 9 bases. Germline V gene lookup returns CDR1 SEHNR and CDR2 FQNEAQ (reference sequence). V trimming: 5 bases; J trimming: 4 bases; junction bases outside the gene matches: 14. This CDR3 region has 18 residues. The CDR3 DNA reads as TGTGCCAGCAGCCATCCAACAGGGGGCGCGTATGGCACCGGGGAGCTGTTTTTT. Protein sequence: CASSHPTGGAYGTGELFF. Full variable domain (outside the CDR3, taken from reference TRBV7-9 and TRBJ2-2): DTGVSQNPRHKITKRGQNVTFRCDPISEHNRLYWYRQTLGQGPEFLTYFQNEAQLEKSRLLSDRFSAERPKGSFSTLEIQRTEQGDSAMYLCASSHPTGGAYGTGELFFGEGSRLTVL.

This chain links TRBV30 with TRBJ2-7; TRBD2 might be the D (5 bases). The germline V gene has CDR1 GTSNPN and CDR2 SVGIG (reference sequence). The germline V and J ends were trimmed by 6 bases and 2 bases, with 8 bases remaining between them. The CDR3 has 11 amino acids. This chain's CDR3 is CACSSPYEQYF. Here the CDR3 DNA reads TGTGCCTGCTCTAGCCCCTACGAGCAGTACTTC.

Only one count was recorded for this clone. The chain uses TRBV5-6 and TRBJ2-1; D is perhaps TRBD1 (5 bases). The CDR3 runs to 13 residues. Germline V lookup: CDR1 SGHDT, CDR2 YYEEEE. V lost 2 bases to trimming and J lost 7 bases, with 10 bases between them. Here the CDR3 DNA reads TGTGCCAGCAGCTTTTTTAGGGGTAATGAGCAGTTCTTC. Encoded protein: CASSFFRGNEQFF. The complete variable domain, with remaining parts taken from reference TRBV5-6 and TRBJ2-1, reads DAGVTQSPTHLIKTRGQQVTLRCSPKSGHDTVSWYQQALGQGPQFIFQYYEEEERQRGNFPDRFSGHQFPNYSSELNVNALLLGDSALYLCASSFFRGNEQFFGPGTRLTVL.

The chain carries TRBV11-2 and TRBJ1-2; D is unresolved. Germline assignment: CDR1 SGHAT and CDR2 FQNNGV. The CDR3 runs 14 residues. Between the trimmed V and J ends, which lost 0 bases and 6 bases, there was a span of 11 bases. CDR3 DNA: TGTGCCAGCAGCTTAGAGGTTGGGCGGCATGGCTACACCTTC. This translates into CASSLEVGRHGYTF.

CDR3 in amino acids: CAWIPAGAYNEQFF. The CDR3, as DNA: TGTGCCTGGATACCGGCGGGAGCCTACAATGAGCAGTTCTTC. The V call is TRBV30, the J call TRBJ2-1; 7 bases match TRBD2. Germline values: CDR1 GTSNPN, CDR2 SVGIG (reference sequence). The J segment lost 2 bases and the V segment lost 4 bases, leaving 5 bases of the junction unmatched. The CDR3 spans 14 residues.

The V call is TRBV16, the J call TRBJ2-7; no firm D call. CDR1 is KGHSY, CDR2 FQNENV, per germline. V was trimmed by 4 bases and J by 3 bases, leaving 10 bases between them. The CDR3 covers 13 residues. The DNA of the CDR3 is TGTGCCAGCAGCCTAGGAGTCGGCTACGAGCAGTACTTC. Translated, it gives CASSLGVGYEQYF.

V usage is TRBV7-3 and J usage is TRBJ2-4; D ambiguous. The CDR3 is 18 amino acids. The V gene's germline CDR1 is SGHTA and CDR2 FQGTGA. The germline V and J ends were trimmed by 1 base and 0 bases, with 16 bases remaining between them. Written as DNA, the CDR3 is TGTGCCAGCAGCTTAATGTTACGGCGAGAACTAGCCAAAAACATTCAGTACTTC. Amino acid sequence: CASSLMLRRELAKNIQYF.

This chain links TRBV7-9 with TRBJ2-1, with 14 bases fitting TRBD2. The CDR3 has 17 amino acids. Trimming took 5 bases from V and 3 from J; bases not matched to a gene: 6. CDR1 SEHNR and CDR2 FQNEAQ come from the germline V gene (reference sequence). CDR3 in DNA: TGTGCCAGCAGCCCCCCGGGACTAGCGGGAGACTACAATGAGCAGTTCTTC. It yields the protein CASSPPGLAGDYNEQFF.

Here the CDR3 DNA reads TGTGCCAGCAGCTCCGACAGGGCGGCAATTACGCAGTATTTT. This translates into CASSSDRAAITQYF. The gene calls are TRBV2 and TRBJ2-3; 7 bases match TRBD1. The CDR3 runs 14 residues. Germline values: CDR1 SNHLY, CDR2 FYNNEI. Unmatched junction bases numbered 11, after V lost 6 bases and J lost 8 bases.

The chain combines TRBV6-6 with TRBJ1-1; a possible D gene is TRBD1 (5 bases). Germline V lookup: CDR1 MNHNY, CDR2 SVGAGI (reference sequence). Trimming stripped 2 bases from V and 3 bases from J, with 13 bases between. This CDR3 has 15 residues. In DNA, the CDR3 is TGTGCCAGCAGTTACGGTGGCAGGGAACACACTGAAGCTTTCTTT. Residues: CASSYGGREHTEAFF.

The chain links TRBV11-2 to TRBJ1-1; D is unresolved. The length of the CDR3 is 13 residues. V lost 0 bases, J lost 3 bases, and 5 bases lay in between. Germline CDR1 reads SGHAT; CDR2 reads FQNNGV. In DNA form, the CDR3 reads TGTGCCAGCAGCTTAGATATTGACACTGAAGCTTTCTTT. Protein sequence: CASSLDIDTEAFF.

This clone was counted only a few times. The chain uses TRBV2 and TRBJ1-2, with no clear D. This CDR3 has 12 amino acids. V lost 6 bases and J lost 4, with 9 bases in between. In germline, CDR1 is SNHLY, CDR2 FYNNEI. This CDR3 is CASSPEGYGYTF. The CDR3 nucleotides read TGTGCCAGCAGCCCCGAGGGCTATGGCTACACCTTC.

V is TRBV6-1 and J is TRBJ1-3; a possible D gene is TRBD1 (5 bases). Germline V gives CDR1 MNHNS, CDR2 SASEGT. V gave up 6 bases and J gave up 0 bases, with 12 bases separating them. This CDR3 is built from 15 residues. The CDR3 loop reads CASRPQGISGNTIYF. The CDR3 DNA reads TGTGCCAGCAGGCCGCAGGGAATCTCTGGAAACACCATATATTTT.

The chain is built from TRBV2 and TRBJ1-5; tentative D call: TRBD1 (5 bases). The CDR3 sequence is 15 residues long. The V and J ends lost 0 bases and 1 base respectively, with 7 bases between them. The germline gives CDR1 SNHLY, CDR2 FYNNEI. The CDR3 DNA reads TGTGCCAGCAGTGAAGCGGGGGGGAGCAATCAGCCCCAGCATTTT. It yields the protein CASSEAGGSNQPQHF. Full variable domain (remainder filled in from reference TRBV2 and TRBJ1-5): EPEVTQTPSHQVTQMGQEVILRCVPISNHLYFYWYRQILGQKVEFLVSFYNNEISEKSEIFDDQFSVERPDGSNFTLKIRSTKLEDSAMYFCASSEAGGSNQPQHFGDGTRLSIL.

In this sample, this clone turned up once. J is TRBJ1-4 and V is TRBV7-8; D might be TRBD1 (6 bases). The length of the CDR3 is 15 residues. Trimming removed 2 bases from V and 5 bases from J, with 12 bases in between. Germline CDR1 and CDR2: SGHVS and FQNEAQ. The CDR3 here is CASSLTGARNEKLFF. CDR3 DNA sequence: TGTGCCAGCAGCTTAACGGGGGCGAGAAATGAAAAACTGTTTTTT.

V is TRBV19 and J is TRBJ2-5, with TRBD2 matching 9 bases. Trimming at V came to 3 bases and at J to 2 bases, leaving 7 bases not matched to a gene. CDR1 and CDR2 (germline): LNHDA, SQIVND (reference sequence). The CDR3 length is 16 residues. The CDR3 DNA reads as TGTGCCAGTAGTATCGGGGGACTAGCTGGGCAAGAGACCCAGTACTTC. This translates into CASSIGGLAGQETQYF.

The rearrangement uses TRBV25-1 and TRBJ2-3; possible D gene TRBD1, 6 bases. Trimming cost V 5 bases and J 0 bases, with 12 bases left between them. The CDR3 is 15 residues long. CDR1 and CDR2 (germline): MGHDK, SYGVNS. The CDR3 region is CASSKTGYSTDTQYF. Written as DNA, the CDR3 is TGTGCCAGCAGTAAGACAGGTTATAGCACAGATACGCAGTATTTT.

This chain links TRBV7-8 with TRBJ2-7; D is perhaps TRBD1 or TRBD2 (5 bases each). CDR1 is SGHVS and CDR2 is FQNEAQ in the germline V gene. This CDR3 has 15 amino acids. Trimming removed 6 bases at V and 2 bases at J, with 17 bases between. CDR3: CASRPSRDPAYEQYF. The CDR3 nucleotides are TGTGCCAGCAGGCCCTCCCGGGACCCCGCCTACGAGCAGTACTTC.

The chain joins TRBV14 to TRBJ2-5; no definite D call. V shed 0 bases and J shed 1 base, with 9 bases lying between them. CDR1 SGHDN and CDR2 FVKESK come from the germline V gene. This CDR3 has 15 amino acids. As DNA, the CDR3 is TGTGCCAGCAGCCAAGATCGGGCCTCCCAAGAGACCCAGTACTTC. It is translated as CASSQDRASQETQYF.

The CDR3 sequence: CASSSSGQNIYNEQFF. The CDR3 DNA reads as TGTGCCAGCAGCAGTTCCGGGCAGAATATTTACAATGAGCAGTTCTTC. The V call is TRBV9, the J call TRBJ2-1; no clear D gene. There are 16 residues in the CDR3. Germline V gene sequence: CDR1 SGDLS, CDR2 YYNGEE. The ends were cut back, 4 bases at V and 4 bases at J, with 18 bases in the middle.